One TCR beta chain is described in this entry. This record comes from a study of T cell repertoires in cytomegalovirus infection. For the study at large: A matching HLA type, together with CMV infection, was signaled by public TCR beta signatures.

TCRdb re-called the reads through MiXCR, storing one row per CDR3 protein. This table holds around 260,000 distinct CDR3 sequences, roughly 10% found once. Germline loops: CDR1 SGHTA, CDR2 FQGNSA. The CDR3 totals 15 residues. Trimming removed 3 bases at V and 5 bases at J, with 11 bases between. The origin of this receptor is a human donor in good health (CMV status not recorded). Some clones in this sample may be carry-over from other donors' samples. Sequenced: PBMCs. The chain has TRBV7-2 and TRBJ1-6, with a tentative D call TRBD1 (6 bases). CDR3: CASSLFRTDNSPLHF. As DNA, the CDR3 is TGTGCCAGCAGCTTGTTCCGGACAGATAATTCACCCCTCCACTTT.